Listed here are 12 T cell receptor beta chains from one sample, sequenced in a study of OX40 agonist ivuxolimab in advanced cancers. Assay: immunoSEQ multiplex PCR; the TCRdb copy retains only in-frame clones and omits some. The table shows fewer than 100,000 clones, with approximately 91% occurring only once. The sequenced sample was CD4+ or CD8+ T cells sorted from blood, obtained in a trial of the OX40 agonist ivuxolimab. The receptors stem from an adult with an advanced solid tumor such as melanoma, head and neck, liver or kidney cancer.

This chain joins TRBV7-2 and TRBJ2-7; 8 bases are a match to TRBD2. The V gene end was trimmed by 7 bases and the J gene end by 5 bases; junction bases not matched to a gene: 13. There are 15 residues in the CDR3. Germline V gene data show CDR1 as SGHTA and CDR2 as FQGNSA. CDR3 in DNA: TGTGCCAGCACCAGACGAGCGGGAGCGGCGGACGAGCAGTACTTC. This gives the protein CASTRRAGAADEQYF.

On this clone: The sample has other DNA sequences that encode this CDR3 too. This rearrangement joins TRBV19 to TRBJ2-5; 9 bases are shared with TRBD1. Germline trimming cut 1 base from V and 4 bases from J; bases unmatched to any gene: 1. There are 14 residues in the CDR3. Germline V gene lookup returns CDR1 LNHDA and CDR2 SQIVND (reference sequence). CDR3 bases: TGTGCCAGTAGTATAGGGACAGGGGTAGAGACCCAGTACTTC. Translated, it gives CASSIGTGVETQYF.

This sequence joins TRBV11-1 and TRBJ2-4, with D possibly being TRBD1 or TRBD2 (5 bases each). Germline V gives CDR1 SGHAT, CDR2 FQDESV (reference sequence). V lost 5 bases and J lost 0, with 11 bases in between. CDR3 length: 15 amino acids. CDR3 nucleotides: TGTGCCAGCAGCCCCATGGGGGTAGCCAAAAACATTCAGTACTTC. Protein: CASSPMGVAKNIQYF. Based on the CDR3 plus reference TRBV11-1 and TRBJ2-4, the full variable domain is EAEVAQSPRYKITEKSQAVAFWCDPISGHATLYWYRQILGQGPELLVQFQDESVVDDSQLPKDRFSAERLKGVDSTLKIQPAELGDSAMYLCASSPMGVAKNIQYFGAGTRLSVL.

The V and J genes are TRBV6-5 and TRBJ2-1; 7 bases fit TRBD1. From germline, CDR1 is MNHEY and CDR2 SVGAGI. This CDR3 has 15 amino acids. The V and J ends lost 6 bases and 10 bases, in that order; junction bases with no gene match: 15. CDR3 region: CASSRPGQNTREQFF. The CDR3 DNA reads TGTGCCAGCAGCAGACCGGGACAGAATACAAGGGAGCAGTTCTTC.

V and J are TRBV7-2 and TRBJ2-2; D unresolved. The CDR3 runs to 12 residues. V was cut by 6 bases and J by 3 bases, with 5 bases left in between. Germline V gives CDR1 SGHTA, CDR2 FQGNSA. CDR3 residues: CASSRHTGELFF. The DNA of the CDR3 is TGTGCCAGCAGTCGACACACCGGGGAGCTGTTTTTT.

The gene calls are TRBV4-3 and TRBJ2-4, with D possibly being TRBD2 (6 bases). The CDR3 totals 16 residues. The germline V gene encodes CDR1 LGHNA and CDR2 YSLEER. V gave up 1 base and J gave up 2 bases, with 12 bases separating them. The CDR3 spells CASSQVPGETKNIQYF. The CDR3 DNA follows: TGCGCCAGCAGCCAAGTCCCGGGGGAAACCAAAAACATTCAGTACTTC.

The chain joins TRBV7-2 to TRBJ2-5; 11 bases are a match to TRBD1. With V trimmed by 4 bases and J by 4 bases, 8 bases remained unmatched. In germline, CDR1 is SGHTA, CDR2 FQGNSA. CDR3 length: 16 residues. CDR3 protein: CASSSWTGGAGETQYF. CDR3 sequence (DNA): TGTGCCAGCAGCTCCTGGACAGGGGGCGCGGGAGAGACCCAGTACTTC.

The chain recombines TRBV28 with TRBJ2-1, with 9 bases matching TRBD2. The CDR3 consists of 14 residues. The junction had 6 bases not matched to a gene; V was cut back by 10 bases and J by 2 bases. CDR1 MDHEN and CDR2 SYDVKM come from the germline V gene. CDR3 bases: TGTGCCACGGGGCTAGCGGGGACCTACAATGAGCAGTTCTTC. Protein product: CATGLAGTYNEQFF.

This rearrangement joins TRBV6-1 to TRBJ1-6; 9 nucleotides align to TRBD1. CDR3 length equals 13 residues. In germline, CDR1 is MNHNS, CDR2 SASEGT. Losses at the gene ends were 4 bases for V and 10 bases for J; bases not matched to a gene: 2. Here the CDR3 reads CASSGDRDSPLHF. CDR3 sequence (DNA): TGTGCCAGCAGTGGGGACAGGGACTCACCCCTCCACTTT.

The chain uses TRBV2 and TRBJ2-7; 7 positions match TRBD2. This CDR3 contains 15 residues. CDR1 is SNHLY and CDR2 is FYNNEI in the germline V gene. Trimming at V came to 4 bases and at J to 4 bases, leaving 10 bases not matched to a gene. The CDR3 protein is CASSGGGTYEYEQYF. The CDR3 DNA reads TGTGCCAGCAGTGGGGGAGGGACTTACGAATACGAGCAGTACTTC.

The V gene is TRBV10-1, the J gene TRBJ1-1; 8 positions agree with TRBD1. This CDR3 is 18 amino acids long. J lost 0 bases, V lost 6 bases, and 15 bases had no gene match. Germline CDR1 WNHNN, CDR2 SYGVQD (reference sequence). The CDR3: CASRPMTGEIALNTEAFF. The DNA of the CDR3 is TGCGCCAGCAGACCTATGACAGGGGAGATTGCCTTGAACACTGAAGCTTTCTTT.

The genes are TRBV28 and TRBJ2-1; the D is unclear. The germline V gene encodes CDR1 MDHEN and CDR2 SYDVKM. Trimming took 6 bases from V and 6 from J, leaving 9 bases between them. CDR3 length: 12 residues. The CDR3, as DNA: TGTGCCAGCAGCCCACTCGGCAATGAGCAGTTCTTC. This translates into CASSPLGNEQFF.